This entry is about one TCR beta chain. Its target is not known. MiXCR was run by TCRdb on the reads, yielding one entry per CDR3 protein. The sample has about 15,000 distinct CDR3 sequences, approximately 22% seen once. This entry comes from a study of liver allograft versus peripheral blood T cells. In the study overall: Liver transplant recipients had T cell receptor repertoires compared between transplanted liver and peripheral blood.

The CDR3 loop spans 14 amino acids. The V end lost 0 bases, the J end lost 0 bases, and 6 bases lay between the germline ends. Germline-derived CDR1 and CDR2 are MNHEY and SVGAGI. Overall study findings and caveats: Liver allograft repertoires of T cell receptors reportedly diverged from peripheral blood repertoires.

This receptor was identified in a human patient who had a liver transplant. T cells may partly derive from the graft donor. The rearrangement uses TRBV6-5 and TRBJ2-7; D unclear. The CDR3 nucleotides are TGTGCCAGCAGTTACTCGATGGCCTCCTACGAGCAGTACTTC. It yields the protein CASSYSMASYEQYF.